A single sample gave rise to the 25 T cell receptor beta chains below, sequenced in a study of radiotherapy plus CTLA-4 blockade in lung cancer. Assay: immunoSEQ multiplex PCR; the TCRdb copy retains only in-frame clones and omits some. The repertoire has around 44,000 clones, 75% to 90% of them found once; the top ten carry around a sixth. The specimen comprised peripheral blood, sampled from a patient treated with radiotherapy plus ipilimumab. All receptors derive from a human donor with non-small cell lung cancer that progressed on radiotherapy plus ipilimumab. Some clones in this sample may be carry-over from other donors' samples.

This chain's CDR3 is CAWSVIGYGYTF. CDR3 nucleotide sequence: TGTGCCTGGAGTGTTATCGGCTATGGCTACACCTTC. The chain combines TRBV30 with TRBJ1-2; D not certain. From germline, CDR1 is GTSNPN and CDR2 SVGIG (reference sequence). The V end lost 0 bases, the J end lost 4 bases, and 6 bases lay between the germline ends. The CDR3 spans 12 residues.

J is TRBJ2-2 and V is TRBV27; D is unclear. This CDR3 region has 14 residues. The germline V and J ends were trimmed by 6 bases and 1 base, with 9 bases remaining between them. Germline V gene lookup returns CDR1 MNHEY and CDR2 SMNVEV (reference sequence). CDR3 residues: CASRTRGNTGELFF. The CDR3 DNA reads TGTGCCAGCAGAACCCGAGGGAACACCGGGGAGCTGTTTTTT.

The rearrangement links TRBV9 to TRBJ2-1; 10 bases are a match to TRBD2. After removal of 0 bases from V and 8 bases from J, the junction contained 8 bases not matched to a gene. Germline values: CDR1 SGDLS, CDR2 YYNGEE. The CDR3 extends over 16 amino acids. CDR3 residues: CASSVAGSGRADEQFF. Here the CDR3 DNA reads TGTGCCAGCAGCGTAGCGGGAAGCGGGAGGGCGGATGAGCAGTTCTTC.

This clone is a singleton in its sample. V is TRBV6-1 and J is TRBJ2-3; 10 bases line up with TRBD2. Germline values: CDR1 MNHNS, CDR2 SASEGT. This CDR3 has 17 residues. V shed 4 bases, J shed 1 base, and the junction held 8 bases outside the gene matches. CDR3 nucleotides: TGTGCCAGCAGTGTCCTAGCGGGGGCGACTGGCACAGATACGCAGTATTTT. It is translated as CASSVLAGATGTDTQYF.

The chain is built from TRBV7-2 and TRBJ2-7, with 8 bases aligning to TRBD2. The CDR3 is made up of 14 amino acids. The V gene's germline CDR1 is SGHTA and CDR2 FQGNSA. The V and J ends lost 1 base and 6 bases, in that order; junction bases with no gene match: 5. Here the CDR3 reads CASSLVREGGEQYF. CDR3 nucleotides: TGTGCCAGCAGCTTAGTTCGGGAGGGGGGCGAGCAGTACTTC.

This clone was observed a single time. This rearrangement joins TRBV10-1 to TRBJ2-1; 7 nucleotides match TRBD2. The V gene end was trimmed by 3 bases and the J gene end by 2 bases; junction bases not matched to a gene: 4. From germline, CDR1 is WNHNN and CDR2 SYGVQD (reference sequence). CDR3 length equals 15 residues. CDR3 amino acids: CASSDGGGTYNEQFF. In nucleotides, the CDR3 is TGCGCCAGCAGTGATGGGGGGGGGACCTACAATGAGCAGTTCTTC.

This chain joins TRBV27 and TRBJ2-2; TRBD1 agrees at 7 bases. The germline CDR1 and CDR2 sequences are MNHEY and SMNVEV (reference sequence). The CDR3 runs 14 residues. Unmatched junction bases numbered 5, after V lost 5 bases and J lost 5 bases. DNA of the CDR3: TGTGCCAGCAGTCGGTCAGGGGGTACCGGGGAGCTGTTTTTT. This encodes CASSRSGGTGELFF.

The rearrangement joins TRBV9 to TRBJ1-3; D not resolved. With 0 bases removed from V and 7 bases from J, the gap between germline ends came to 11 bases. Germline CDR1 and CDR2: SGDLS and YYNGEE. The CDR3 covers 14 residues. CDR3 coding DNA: TGTGCCAGCAGCGTAGGACAATTTAGGAACACCATATATTTT. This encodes CASSVGQFRNTIYF.

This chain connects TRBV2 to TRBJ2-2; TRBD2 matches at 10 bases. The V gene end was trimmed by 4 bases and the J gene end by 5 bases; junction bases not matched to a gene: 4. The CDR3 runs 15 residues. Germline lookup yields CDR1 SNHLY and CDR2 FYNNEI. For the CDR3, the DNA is TGTGCCAGCAGTGGGGGACTAGCGTCGACCGGGGAGCTGTTTTTT. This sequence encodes CASSGGLASTGELFF.

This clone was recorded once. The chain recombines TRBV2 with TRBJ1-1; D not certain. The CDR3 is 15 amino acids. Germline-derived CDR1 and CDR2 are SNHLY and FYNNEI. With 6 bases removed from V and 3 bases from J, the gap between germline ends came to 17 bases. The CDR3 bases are TGTGCCAGCAGCGCCATTGGTGGTGGAGACACTGAAGCTTTCTTT. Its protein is CASSAIGGGDTEAFF.

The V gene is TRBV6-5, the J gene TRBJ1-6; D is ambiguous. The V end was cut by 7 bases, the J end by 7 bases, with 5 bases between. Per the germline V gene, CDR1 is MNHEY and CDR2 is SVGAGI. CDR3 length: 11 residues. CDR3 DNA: TGTGCCAGCAATGAGAATTCACCCCTCCACTTT. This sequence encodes CASNENSPLHF.

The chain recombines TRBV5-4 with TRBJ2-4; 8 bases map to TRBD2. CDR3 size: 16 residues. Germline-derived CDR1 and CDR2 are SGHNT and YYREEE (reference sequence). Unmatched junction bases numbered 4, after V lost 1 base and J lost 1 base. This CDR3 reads CASSLPGGRAKNIQYF. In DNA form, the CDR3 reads TGTGCCAGCAGCTTGCCGGGAGGGAGGGCCAAAAACATTCAGTACTTC.

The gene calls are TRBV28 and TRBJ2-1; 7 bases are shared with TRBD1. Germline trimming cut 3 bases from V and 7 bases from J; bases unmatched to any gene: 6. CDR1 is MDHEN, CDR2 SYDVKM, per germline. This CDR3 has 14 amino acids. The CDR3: CASSFPDRVNEQFF. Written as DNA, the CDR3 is TGTGCCAGCAGTTTCCCCGACAGGGTAAATGAGCAGTTCTTC.

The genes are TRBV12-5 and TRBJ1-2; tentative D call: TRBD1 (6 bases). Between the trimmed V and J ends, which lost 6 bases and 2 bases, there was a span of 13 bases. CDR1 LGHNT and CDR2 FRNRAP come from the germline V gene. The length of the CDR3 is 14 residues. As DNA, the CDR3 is TGTGCTAGTGGCACACCCGGACAGAACTATGGCTACACCTTC. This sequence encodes CASGTPGQNYGYTF.

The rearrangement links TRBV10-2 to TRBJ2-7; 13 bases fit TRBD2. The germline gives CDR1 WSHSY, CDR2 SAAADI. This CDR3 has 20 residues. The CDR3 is CPEHRTSGRDIVLQLYEQYF. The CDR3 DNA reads TGCCCAGAACACAGGACTAGCGGGAGAGACATCGTCCTACAACTTTACGAGCAGTACTTC.

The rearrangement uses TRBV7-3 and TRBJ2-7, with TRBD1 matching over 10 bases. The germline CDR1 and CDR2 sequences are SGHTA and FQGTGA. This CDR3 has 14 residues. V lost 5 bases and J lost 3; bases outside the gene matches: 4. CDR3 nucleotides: TGTGCCAGCAGCCCCCGGACAGGGGGCTACGAGCAGTACTTC. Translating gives CASSPRTGGYEQYF.

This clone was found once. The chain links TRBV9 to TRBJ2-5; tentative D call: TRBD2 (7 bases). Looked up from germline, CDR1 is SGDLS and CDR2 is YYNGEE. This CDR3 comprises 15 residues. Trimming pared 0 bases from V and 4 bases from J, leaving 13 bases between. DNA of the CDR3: TGTGCCAGCAGCGTAGGTGCAGGGGAGGGAGAGACCCAGTACTTC. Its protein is CASSVGAGEGETQYF.

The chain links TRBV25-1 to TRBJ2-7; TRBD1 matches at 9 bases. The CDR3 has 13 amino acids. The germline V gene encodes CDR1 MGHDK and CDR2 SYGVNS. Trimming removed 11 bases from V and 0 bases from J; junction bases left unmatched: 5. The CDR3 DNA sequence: TGTGCCGCACAGGGGGCCTCCTCCTACGAGCAGTACTTC. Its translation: CAAQGASSYEQYF.

For the CDR3, the DNA is TGCGCCAGCAGCTTGGCCAGGTACCTCAATGAGCAGTTCTTC. The encoded protein is CASSLARYLNEQFF. The J gene is TRBJ2-1, the V gene TRBV5-1; no reliable D call. The CDR3 covers 14 residues. The V gene's germline CDR1 is SGHRS and CDR2 YFSETQ. Trimming took 0 bases from V and 6 from J, leaving 10 bases between them.

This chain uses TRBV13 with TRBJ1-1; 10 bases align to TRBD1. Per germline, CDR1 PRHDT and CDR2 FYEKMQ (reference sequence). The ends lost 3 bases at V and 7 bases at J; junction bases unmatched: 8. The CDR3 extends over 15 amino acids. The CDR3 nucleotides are TGTGCCAGCAGCTTCCCCGGACAGGGGGTTTTTGAAGCTTTCTTT. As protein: CASSFPGQGVFEAFF.

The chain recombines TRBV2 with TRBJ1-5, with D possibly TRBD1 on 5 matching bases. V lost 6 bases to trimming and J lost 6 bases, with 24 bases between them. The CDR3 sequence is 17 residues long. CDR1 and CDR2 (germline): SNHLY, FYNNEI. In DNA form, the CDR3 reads TGTGCCAGCAGCCTTGGGGGGGGGATTTTAGCAACTCAGCCCCAGCATTTT. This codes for CASSLGGGILATQPQHF.

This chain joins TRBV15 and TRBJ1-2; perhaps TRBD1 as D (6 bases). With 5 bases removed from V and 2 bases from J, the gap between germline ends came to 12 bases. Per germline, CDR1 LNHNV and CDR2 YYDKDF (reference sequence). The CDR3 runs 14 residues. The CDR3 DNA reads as TGTGCCACCAGCCGACAGGCAGGGAACTATGGCTACACCTTC. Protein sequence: CATSRQAGNYGYTF.

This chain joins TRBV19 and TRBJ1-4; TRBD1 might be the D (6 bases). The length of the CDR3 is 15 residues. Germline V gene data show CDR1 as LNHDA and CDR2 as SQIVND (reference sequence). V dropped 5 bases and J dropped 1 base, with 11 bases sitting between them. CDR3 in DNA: TGTGCCAGTAGTCCTCGGACAGTAACTAATGAAAAACTGTTTTTT. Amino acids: CASSPRTVTNEKLFF.

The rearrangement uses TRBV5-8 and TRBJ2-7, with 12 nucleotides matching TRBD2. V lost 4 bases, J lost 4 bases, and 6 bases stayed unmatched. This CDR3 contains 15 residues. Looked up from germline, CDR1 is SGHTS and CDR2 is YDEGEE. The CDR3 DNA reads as TGTGCCAGCAGCATTGCCGGGACTAGCGGGTACGAGCAGTACTTC. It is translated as CASSIAGTSGYEQYF.

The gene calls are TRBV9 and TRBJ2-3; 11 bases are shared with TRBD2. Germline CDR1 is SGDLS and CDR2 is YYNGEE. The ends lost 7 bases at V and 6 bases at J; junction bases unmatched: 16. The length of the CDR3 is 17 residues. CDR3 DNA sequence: TGTGCCAGCTCCCGCCCCCAACTAGCGGGAGTTTCGGATACGCAGTATTTT. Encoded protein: CASSRPQLAGVSDTQYF.